Shown below are 12 T cell receptor beta chains from a single sample sequenced in a study of early T cells in non-severe SARS-CoV-2 infection. TCRdb analysed the 5' RACE reads with MiXCR anew, one entry per CDR3 protein. The table shows under 60,000 distinct CDR3 sequences, with roughly 5.5% occurring only once. The source material was whole blood. All receptors derive from an adult who was a healthcare worker with PCR-confirmed SARS-CoV-2 infection or an uninfected control (not recorded which).

This clonotype was observed many times. This chain joins TRBV12-3 or TRBV12-4 and TRBJ2-5; D might be TRBD2 (6 bases). The CDR3 consists of 12 residues. The V end was cut by 7 bases, the J end by 1 base, with 7 bases between. The CDR3 coding sequence is TGTGCCAGCACTAGCGTCCAAGAGACCCAGTACTTC. It is translated as CASTSVQETQYF.

This clonotype was counted ten times or more. The chain is built from TRBV20-1 and TRBJ2-3; D may be TRBD2 (6 bases). The CDR3 is made up of 15 amino acids. Looked up from germline, CDR1 is DFQATT and CDR2 is SNEGSKA (reference sequence). V was clipped by 0 bases and J by 7 bases, with 17 bases between them. The CDR3 here is CSARDLAEDPYTQYF. The DNA for the CDR3 is TGCAGTGCTAGAGATTTAGCGGAGGATCCTTATACGCAGTATTTT.

This clonotype was observed many times. The J gene is TRBJ1-2, the V gene TRBV27; 7 bases are shared with TRBD1. CDR3 length equals 14 residues. Germline-derived CDR1 and CDR2 are MNHEY and SMNVEV (reference sequence). The junction had 8 bases not matched to a gene; V was cut back by 5 bases and J by 5 bases. The CDR3 DNA follows: TGTGCCAGCAGTCGGAGGGGGCAGGGGTATGGCTACACCTTC. Translating gives CASSRRGQGYGYTF.

This clonotype was seen more than once but under ten times. The chain recombines TRBV20-1 with TRBJ2-2; tentatively, D is TRBD2 (5 bases). CDR3 size: 15 residues. V lost 6 bases to trimming and J lost 4 bases, with 18 bases between them. The germline CDR1 and CDR2 sequences are DFQATT and SNEGSKA (reference sequence). CDR3 amino acids: CSAFSPTAGTGELFF. The CDR3 DNA follows: TGCAGTGCGTTTAGCCCGACGGCGGGCACCGGGGAGCTGTTTTTT.

This clonotype was observed many times. CDR3 bases: TGTGCCAGCACCTTCCCCGGTGGGCGCGAGCAGTACTTC. Its protein is CASTFPGGREQYF. This chain connects TRBV6-5 to TRBJ2-7; D not certain. This CDR3 region has 13 residues. V was clipped by 7 bases and J by 6 bases, with 16 bases between them. Per germline, CDR1 MNHEY and CDR2 SVGAGI.

With regard to this clonotype: With a much larger clone just one base away, this may be a read error. The gene calls are TRBV6-5 and TRBJ1-4; 7 nucleotides match TRBD1. Germline V gene lookup returns CDR1 MNHEY and CDR2 SVGAGI. There are 16 residues in the CDR3. The CDR3, as DNA: TGTGCCAGCAGTTACTCCTCGACAGGGCTTAATGAAAAACTGGTTTTT. This codes for CASSYSSTGLNEKLVF.

The V call is TRBV3-1, the J call TRBJ2-7, with a possible D match to TRBD1 (5 bases). The CDR3 is 15 amino acids. The V and J ends lost 2 bases and 0 bases respectively, with 11 bases between them. Germline CDR1 is LGHDT and CDR2 is YNNKEL (reference sequence). This chain's CDR3 is CASSQRQGNSYEQYF. In DNA form, the CDR3 reads TGTGCCAGCAGCCAAAGGCAGGGTAACTCCTACGAGCAGTACTTC.

This clonotype was detected only a few times. The J gene is TRBJ1-2, the V gene TRBV3-1; tentatively, D is TRBD1 (6 bases). V dropped 4 bases and J dropped 4 bases, with 22 bases sitting between them. This CDR3 comprises 17 residues. Germline V gene lookup returns CDR1 LGHDT and CDR2 YNNKEL (reference sequence). CDR3 sequence: CASSPPLGQIISYGYTF. The CDR3 coding sequence is TGTGCCAGCAGCCCCCCCCTAGGACAGATAATCTCCTATGGCTACACCTTC.

This clonotype occurred many times. The genes are TRBV29-1 and TRBJ1-2; weak D call: TRBD1 (5 bases). V lost 5 bases, J lost 0 bases, and 13 bases lay in between. Germline V gene data show CDR1 as SQVTM and CDR2 as ANQGSEA. This CDR3 region has 14 residues. Here the CDR3 DNA reads TGCAGCGTTACTCAGGGCCAGGCTAACTATGGCTACACCTTC. Protein product: CSVTQGQANYGYTF.

This clonotype was seen ten or more times. J is TRBJ2-1 and V is TRBV20-1; no definite D call. The CDR3 is 12 residues long. V lost 6 bases to trimming and J lost 5 bases, with 11 bases between them. The germline CDR1 and CDR2 sequences are DFQATT and SNEGSKA (reference sequence). The chain's CDR3 is CSATRPDNEQFF. The CDR3, as DNA: TGCAGTGCCACCCGACCCGACAATGAGCAGTTCTTC.

At least ten counts were recorded for this clonotype. The V call is TRBV2, the J call TRBJ2-1; 9 bases are shared with TRBD2. Germline CDR1 SNHLY, CDR2 FYNNEI. V trimming: 1 base; J trimming: 1 base; junction bases outside the gene matches: 8. This CDR3 is 18 amino acids long. In nucleotides, the CDR3 is TGTGCCAGCAGTGAAGGGATAGCGGGGGCCCGATCCTACAATGAGCAGTTCTTC. This translates into CASSEGIAGARSYNEQFF.

This clonotype was seen many times. This sequence joins TRBV11-3 and TRBJ2-2, with 9 bases that match TRBD2. Per germline, CDR1 SGHNT and CDR2 YENEEA. The CDR3 totals 16 residues. The junction had 4 bases not matched to a gene; V was cut back by 4 bases and J by 1 base. CDR3 in amino acids: CASSSGAGGNTGELFF. CDR3 DNA sequence: TGTGCCAGCAGCTCCGGAGCGGGAGGGAACACCGGGGAGCTGTTTTTT.